A single T cell receptor beta chain is shown here with its context. Germline CDR1 is SGHTA and CDR2 is FQGNSA. The CDR3 sequence is 16 residues long. Trimming at V came to 2 bases and at J to 2 bases, leaving 6 bases not matched to a gene. This sample was taken from a study of T cell changes during pregnancy in multiple sclerosis. Libraries were prepared by immunoSEQ multiplex PCR; TCRdb keeps only in-frame clonotypes and omits some of them. The data show some 44,000 clones, 88% seen once. The source is a female donor with multiple sclerosis, enrolled in a pregnancy study. This specimen consisted of CD4+ T cells from peripheral blood mononuclear cells, obtained in the second trimester of pregnancy. This chain links TRBV7-2 with TRBJ1-5, with 7 bases identical to TRBD1. CDR3 nucleotide sequence: TGTGCCAGCAGCTTATTAGGTACAGGGGGCAATCAGCCCCAGCATTTT. This gives the protein CASSLLGTGGNQPQHF.